Described below is a single TCR beta chain sequence and its context. What it recognizes is unknown. The treatment denotes: approximately nine-day PBMC culture with coronavirus spike peptide pools or control peptides (ViraFEST assay). Gathering of the CD4+ T cells, from the unexposed donor, took place before the COVID-19 pandemic (2011-2018). The data are from a study of vaccination and CD4 T cells after COVID-19. In the study overall: The convalescent group had six males, four females, seven Caucasians, two Asians, one multiracial.

V was trimmed by 4 bases and J by 7 bases, leaving 8 bases between them. Germline CDR1 is LNHDA and CDR2 is SQIVND (reference sequence). This CDR3 has 13 amino acids. Sequencing of the DNA from cultured CD4+ T cells was carried out with the Oncomine TCR Beta short-read assay. Investigators obtained genomic DNA by extraction from cultured CD4+ T cells. TCRdb re-called the PCR reads through MiXCR, storing one row per CDR3 protein. The table lists 4,500 to 6,500 distinct CDR3 sequences, approximately 62% of them singletons. Sequencing was done on a sample of CD4+ T cells from blood, cultured in vitro. The origin of this receptor is a human donor in good health. This chain links TRBV19 with TRBJ1-6; D is possibly TRBD1 (5 bases). CDR3 nucleotide sequence: TGTGCCAGTAGTACAGGGCCCAATTCACCCCTCCACTTT. It yields the protein CASSTGPNSPLHF.